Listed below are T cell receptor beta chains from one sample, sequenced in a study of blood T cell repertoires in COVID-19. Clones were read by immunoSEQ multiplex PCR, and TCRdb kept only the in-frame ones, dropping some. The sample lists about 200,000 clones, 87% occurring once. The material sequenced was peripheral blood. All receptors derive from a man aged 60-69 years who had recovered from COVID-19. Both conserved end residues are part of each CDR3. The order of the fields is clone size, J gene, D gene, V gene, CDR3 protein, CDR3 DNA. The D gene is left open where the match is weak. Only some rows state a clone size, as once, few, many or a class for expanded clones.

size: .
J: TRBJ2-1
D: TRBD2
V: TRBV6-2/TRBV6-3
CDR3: CASSYSTDKGTSGFHEQFF
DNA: TGTGCCAGCAGTTACTCGACTGACAAGGGGACTAGCGGGTTCCATGAGCAGTTCTTC

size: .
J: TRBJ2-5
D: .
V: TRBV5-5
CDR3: CASSLAVRGVAETQYF
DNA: TGTGCCAGCAGCTTGGCAGTCAGGGGGGTTGCCGAGACCCAGTACTTC

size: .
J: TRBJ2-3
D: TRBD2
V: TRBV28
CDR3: CASSLWASGKEGRDTQYF
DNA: TGTGCCAGCAGTTTATGGGCTAGCGGGAAGGAGGGTAGAGATACGCAGTATTTT

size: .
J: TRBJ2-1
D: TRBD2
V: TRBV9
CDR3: CASSVAAGGANEQFF
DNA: TGTGCCAGCAGCGTAGCGGCGGGAGGAGCCAATGAGCAGTTCTTC

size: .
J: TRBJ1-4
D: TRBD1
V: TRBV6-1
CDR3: CASSDDRASNEKLFF
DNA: TGTGCCAGCAGTGACGACAGGGCATCTAATGAAAAACTGTTTTTT

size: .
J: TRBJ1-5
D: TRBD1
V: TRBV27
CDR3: CASSFGTGLDQPQHF
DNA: TGTGCCAGCAGTTTTGGGACAGGGCTCGATCAGCCCCAGCATTTT

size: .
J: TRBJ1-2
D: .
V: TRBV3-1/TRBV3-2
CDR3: CASSQEGVYGYTF
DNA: TGTGCCAGCAGCCAGGAGGGAGTCTATGGCTACACCTTC

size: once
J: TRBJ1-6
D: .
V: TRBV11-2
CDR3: CASQTGSYNSPLHF
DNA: TGCGCTTCCCAAACAGGGTCCTATAATTCACCCCTCCACTTT

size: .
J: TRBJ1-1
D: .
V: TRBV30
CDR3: CAWSHSPLNTEAFF
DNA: TGTGCCTGGAGCCACTCCCCTTTGAACACTGAAGCTTTCTTT

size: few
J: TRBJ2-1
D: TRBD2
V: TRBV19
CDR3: CASLGTSGSETYNEQFF
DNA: TGTGCCAGCTTGGGGACTAGCGGGAGTGAAACCTACAATGAGCAGTTCTTC

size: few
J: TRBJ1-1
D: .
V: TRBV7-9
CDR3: CASSHDWNTEAFF
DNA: TGTGCCAGCAGCCACGACTGGAACACTGAAGCTTTCTTT

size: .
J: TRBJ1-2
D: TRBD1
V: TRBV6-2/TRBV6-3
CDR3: CASSSGTGVGYTF
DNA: TGTGCCAGCAGCTCTGGGACAGGGGTCGGCTACACCTTC

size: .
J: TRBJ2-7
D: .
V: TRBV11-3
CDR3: CASSLTVSYEQYF
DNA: TGTGCCAGCAGCCTTACTGTCTCCTACGAGCAGTACTTC

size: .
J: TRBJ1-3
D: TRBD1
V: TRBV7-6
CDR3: CASSFPRLGTGGENTIYF
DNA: TGTGCCAGCAGCTTCCCCCGCCTGGGGACAGGGGGCGAAAACACCATATATTTT

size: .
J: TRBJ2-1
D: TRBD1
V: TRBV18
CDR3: CASSPATGNNEQFF
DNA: TGTGCCAGCTCACCAGCGACAGGGAATAATGAGCAGTTCTTC

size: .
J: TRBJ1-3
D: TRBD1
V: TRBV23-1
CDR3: CASIPPLRTGEVGNTIYF
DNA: TGCGCCAGCATTCCCCCCCTACGGACAGGGGAGGTTGGAAACACCATATATTTT

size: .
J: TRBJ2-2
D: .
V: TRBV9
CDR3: CASSVVKLPNTGELFF
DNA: TGTGCCAGCAGCGTAGTGAAACTACCCAACACCGGGGAGCTGTTTTTT

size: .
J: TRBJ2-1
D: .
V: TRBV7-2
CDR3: CASARGAITNEQFF
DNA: TGTGCCAGCGCCAGGGGGGCCATTACAAACGAGCAGTTCTTC

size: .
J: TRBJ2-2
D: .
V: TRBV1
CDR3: CTSSQDQASGVNTGELFF
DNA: TGCACCAGCAGCCAAGATCAGGCTAGCGGGGTGAACACCGGGGAGCTGTTTTTT

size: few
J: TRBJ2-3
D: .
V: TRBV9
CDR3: CASSVDGEAPHSTDTQYF
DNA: TGTGCCAGCAGCGTAGATGGAGAGGCCCCGCACAGCACAGATACGCAGTATTTT

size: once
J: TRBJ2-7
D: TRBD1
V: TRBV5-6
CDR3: CASSPSPGQGKNEQYF
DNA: TGTGCCAGCAGCCCCAGCCCGGGACAGGGGAAGAACGAGCAGTACTTC

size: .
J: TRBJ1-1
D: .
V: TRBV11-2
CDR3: CASTRLGRGTEAFF
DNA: TGTGCCAGCACCCGATTAGGGAGGGGAACTGAAGCTTTCTTT

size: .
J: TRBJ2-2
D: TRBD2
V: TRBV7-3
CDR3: CASSLGGLAGGAGELFF
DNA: TGTGCCAGCAGTTTGGGGGGACTAGCGGGAGGCGCCGGGGAGCTGTTTTTT

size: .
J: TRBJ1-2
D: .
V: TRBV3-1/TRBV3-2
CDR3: CASSQDIRKDFLLRYGYTF
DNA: TGTGCCAGCAGCCAAGATATCCGGAAAGACTTCCTTTTGCGCTATGGCTACACCTTC

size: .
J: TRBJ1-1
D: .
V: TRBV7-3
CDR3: CASSPDRRNTEAFF
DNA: TGTGCCAGCAGCCCAGACAGGAGAAACACTGAAGCTTTCTTT

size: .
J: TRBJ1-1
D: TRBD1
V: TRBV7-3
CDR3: CASKGQLDTEAFF
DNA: TGTGCCAGCAAGGGACAGTTGGATACTGAAGCTTTCTTT

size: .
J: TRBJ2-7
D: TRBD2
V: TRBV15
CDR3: CATSREPGAGGYEQYF
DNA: TGTGCCACCAGCAGAGAACCAGGCGCGGGAGGTTACGAGCAGTACTTC

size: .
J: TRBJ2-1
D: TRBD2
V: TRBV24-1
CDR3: CATSDGLAGGYEQFF
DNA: TGTGCCACCAGTGATGGACTAGCGGGAGGGTATGAGCAGTTCTTC

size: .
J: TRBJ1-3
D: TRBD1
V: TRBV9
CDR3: CASSPWGQVSGNTIYF
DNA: TGTGCCAGCAGCCCCTGGGGACAGGTCTCTGGAAACACCATATATTTT

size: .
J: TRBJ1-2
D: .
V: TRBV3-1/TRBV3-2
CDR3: CASSPPVGANYGYTF
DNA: TGTGCCAGCAGCCCCCCGGTAGGAGCTAACTATGGCTACACCTTC

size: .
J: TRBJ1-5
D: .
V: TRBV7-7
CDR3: CASRPTQGRAISVNQPQHF
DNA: TGTGCCAGCAGACCGACACAGGGTCGGGCTATTTCGGTTAATCAGCCCCAGCATTTT

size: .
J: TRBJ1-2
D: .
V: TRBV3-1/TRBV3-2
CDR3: CASSQGVEGGGGYTF
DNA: TGTGCCAGCAGCCAAGGGGTTGAGGGAGGAGGTGGCTACACCTTC

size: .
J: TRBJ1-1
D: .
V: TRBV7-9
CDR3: CASSPPVTANTEAFF
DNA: TGTGCCAGCAGCCCGCCCGTAACAGCGAACACTGAAGCTTTCTTT